This T cell receptor (beta chain) stems from a study of molecular identifiers for immune sequencing clone quantification. The table lists this clonotype with a few counts. Previously described methods with listed TCR primers produced the bulk TCR libraries. TCRdb analysed the PCR reads with MiXCR anew, one entry per CDR3 protein. Among about 510,000 distinct CDR3 sequences listed, roughly 23% were seen once. The CDR3 sequence is 14 residues long. Germline V lookup: CDR1 LNHDA, CDR2 SQIVND (reference sequence). Trimming cost V 5 bases and J 5 bases; bases outside gene matches: 4. This chain joins TRBV19 and TRBJ1-5, with 9 bases identical to TRBD1. The TCR was taken from a human donor in good health. Some libraries in this study had Jurkat cell RNA spiked in. Sequenced sample: naive CD8+ T cells from blood, with Jurkat cell RNA spiked in. Specified subset: FACS-sorted CD8+CD4-CCR7+CD45RA+ naive T cells. CDR3 DNA: TGTGCCAGTAGTCCCTGGACAGGGGATCAGCCCCAGCATTTT. The encoded protein is CASSPWTGDQPQHF. Full variable domain (remainder filled in from reference TRBV19 and TRBJ1-5): DGGITQSPKYLFRKEGQNVTLSCEQNLNHDAMYWYRQDPGQGLRLIYYSQIVNDFQKGDIAEGYSVSREKKESFPLTVTSAQKNPTAFYLCASSPWTGDQPQHFGDGTRLSIL.